The next 17 T cell receptor beta chains were all read from a single sample in a study of early T cells in non-severe SARS-CoV-2 infection. Using its own MiXCR run on the 5' RACE reads, TCRdb lists one record per CDR3 protein. The repertoire holds about 60,000 distinct CDR3 sequences, with 12% as singletons. Sequenced input: whole blood. The receptors come from an adult who was a healthcare worker with PCR-confirmed SARS-CoV-2 infection or an uninfected control (not recorded which).

The chain recombines TRBV3-1 with TRBJ2-3; 9 nucleotides line up with TRBD1. Germline loops: CDR1 LGHDT, CDR2 YNNKEL (reference sequence). The CDR3 is 14 residues long. J lost 8 bases, V lost 3 bases, and 6 bases had no gene match. The CDR3 sequence is CASSQGQGTGTQYF. The CDR3, as DNA: TGTGCCAGCAGCCAGGGACAGGGAACGGGTACGCAGTATTTT.

This clonotype was observed at least ten times. The rearrangement links TRBV12-3 or TRBV12-4 to TRBJ2-3; no clear D gene. CDR3 length equals 16 residues. Trimming left V 1 base short and J 0 bases short, with 11 bases between. The DNA of the CDR3 is TGTGCCAGCAGTTTAGGTCGACGCATTAGCACAGATACGCAGTATTTT. Translation: CASSLGRRISTDTQYF.

This rearrangement joins TRBV20-1 to TRBJ1-4, with D perhaps matching TRBD1 (5 bases). CDR3 size: 14 residues. The V end was cut by 6 bases, the J end by 3 bases, with 14 bases between. Germline CDR1 is DFQATT and CDR2 is SNEGSKA (reference sequence). CDR3 sequence (DNA): TGCAGTGCCAGTACGCAGGGCTCTAATGAAAAACTGTTTTTT. Protein: CSASTQGSNEKLFF.

This clonotype occurred many times. This chain joins TRBV4-3 and TRBJ1-4, with unresolved D. This CDR3 contains 15 residues. The germline gives CDR1 LGHNA, CDR2 YSLEER. V dropped 3 bases and J dropped 0 bases, with 8 bases sitting between them. This chain's CDR3 is CASSHTSATNEKLFF. The CDR3 nucleotides read TGCGCCAGCAGCCACACCAGTGCAACTAATGAAAAACTGTTTTTT.

This clonotype occurred many times. The rearrangement uses TRBV18 and TRBJ1-3; D is possibly TRBD1 (5 bases). V was shortened by 3 bases and J by 8 bases, with 11 bases between the two germline ends. The CDR3 extends over 13 amino acids. Per the germline V gene, CDR1 is KGHSH and CDR2 is LQKENI. CDR3 in amino acids: CASSPGAGDTIYF. In DNA, the CDR3 is TGTGCCAGCTCACCCGGGGCCGGGGACACCATATATTTT.

This chain links TRBV15 with TRBJ2-3, with D possibly being TRBD2 (7 bases). The V gene lost 2 bases and the J gene lost 2 bases, with 11 bases spanning the gap. The CDR3 is 15 amino acids. Germline assignment: CDR1 LNHNV and CDR2 YYDKDF (reference sequence). CDR3 amino acids: CATSRSRGATDTQYF. The DNA of the CDR3 is TGTGCCACCAGCAGATCCCGGGGGGCCACAGATACGCAGTATTTT.

This clonotype was detected only a few times. The rearrangement joins TRBV7-2 to TRBJ1-1; 9 nucleotides agree with TRBD1. Trimming took 5 bases from V and 12 from J; bases not matched to a gene: 16. Germline CDR1 reads SGHTA; CDR2 reads FQGNSA. The CDR3 extends over 15 amino acids. The CDR3 sequence is CASSSATGGPGETFF. DNA for the CDR3: TGTGCCAGCAGCAGCGCTACAGGGGGCCCAGGGGAGACTTTCTTT.

This chain links TRBV20-1 with TRBJ2-7; D unclear. Deletions cut 3 bases from V and 0 bases from J, with 12 bases between. Germline V CDR1 and CDR2: DFQATT, SNEGSKA (reference sequence). This CDR3 comprises 14 residues. CDR3 sequence: CSASYSDSSYEQYF. In DNA form, the CDR3 reads TGCAGTGCTAGTTACAGCGATAGCTCCTACGAGCAGTACTTC.

This clonotype is termed medium-sized. The chain joins TRBV20-1 to TRBJ2-1; D may be TRBD2 (6 bases). Germline CDR1 is DFQATT and CDR2 is SNEGSKA (reference sequence). Trimming stripped 0 bases from V and 11 bases from J, with 23 bases between. The CDR3 contains 16 residues. Here the CDR3 reads CSARDVADQTTVQQFF. CDR3 coding DNA: TGCAGTGCTAGAGATGTAGCGGACCAAACCACCGTTCAGCAGTTCTTC.

This clonotype was picked up a small number of times. V is TRBV5-6 and J is TRBJ1-1; D is unresolved. With 6 bases removed from V and 2 bases from J, the gap between germline ends came to 14 bases. Germline assignment: CDR1 SGHDT and CDR2 YYEEEE. The CDR3 sequence is 14 residues long. CDR3 amino acids: CASNLDGFNTEAFF. CDR3 nucleotides: TGTGCCAGCAACCTGGACGGGTTTAACACTGAAGCTTTCTTT.

The chain couples TRBV10-3 to TRBJ1-2, with unresolved D. The CDR3 covers 11 residues. Germline V CDR1 and CDR2: ENHRY, SYGVKD. Trimming shortened V by 10 bases and J by 3 bases, and 9 bases separated the two germline ends. The CDR3 nucleotides read TGTGCCACCGAAGAAGACTATGGCTACACCTTC. The encoded protein is CATEEDYGYTF.

This rearrangement joins TRBV6-1 to TRBJ2-3; TRBD2 matches at 14 bases. Germline values: CDR1 MNHNS, CDR2 SASEGT. The CDR3 extends over 14 amino acids. V lost 9 bases to trimming and J lost 7 bases; unmatched junction nucleotides: 6. The CDR3 bases are TGTGCCAGTCCGGGACTAGCGGGAGAAAATACGCAGTATTTT. Protein: CASPGLAGENTQYF.

This clonotype was picked up one time. The CDR3 spells CASRPPETRNEAFF. The CDR3 region has the DNA TGTGCCAGCAGGCCTCCCGAGACACGAAATGAAGCTTTCTTT. The J gene is TRBJ1-1, the V gene TRBV6-2 or TRBV6-3; D ambiguous. Germline V gene sequence: CDR1 MNHEY, CDR2 SVGEGT. Between the trimmed V and J ends, which lost 6 bases and 7 bases, there was a span of 18 bases. The CDR3 loop spans 14 amino acids.

The chain has TRBV3-1 and TRBJ2-6; D remains unclear. Germline CDR1 is LGHDT and CDR2 is YNNKEL (reference sequence). The CDR3 loop spans 16 amino acids. V dropped 1 base and J dropped 0 bases, with 7 bases sitting between them. CDR3 DNA sequence: TGTGCCAGCAGCCAAGGAGACGTCTCTGGGGCCAACGTCCTGACTTTC. It codes for CASSQGDVSGANVLTF.

Ten or more counts support this clonotype. In DNA form, the CDR3 reads TGCAGTGCTAGCCGACCCCAGACCTACGAGCAGTACTTC. Translating it yields CSASRPQTYEQYF. The gene calls are TRBV20-1 and TRBJ2-7; D is uncertain. Deletions cut 3 bases from V and 2 bases from J, with 11 bases between. The CDR3 extends over 13 amino acids. Germline CDR1 is DFQATT and CDR2 is SNEGSKA (reference sequence).

This clonotype was recorded a few times. The chain employs TRBV14 and TRBJ2-1; 15 nucleotides line up with TRBD2. V was pared by 5 bases and J by 9 bases, with 5 bases of the junction left unmatched. CDR1 SGHDN and CDR2 FVKESK come from the germline V gene. This CDR3 is 15 amino acids long. In nucleotides, the CDR3 is TGTGCCAGCAGCTGGACTAGCGGGGGGGATAGTGAGCAGTTCTTC. Translation: CASSWTSGGDSEQFF.

The V gene is TRBV27, the J gene TRBJ1-2; D gene uncertain. Trimming removed 3 bases from V and 2 bases from J, with 7 bases in between. The CDR3 sequence is 13 residues long. CDR1 is MNHEY and CDR2 is SMNVEV in the germline V gene (reference sequence). CDR3 residues: CASSFSGNYGYTF. In nucleotides, the CDR3 is TGTGCCAGCAGTTTTTCCGGCAACTATGGCTACACCTTC.